This TCR beta chain was captured in a study of T cells in tuberculosis. This CDR3 is built from 16 residues. V shed 4 bases and J 4 bases; nucleotides not matched to a gene: 4. Looked up from germline, CDR1 is SGHRS and CDR2 is YFSETQ. TCRdb keeps only in-frame clones here, not all; method: immunoSEQ multiplex PCR. This table holds approximately 60,000 clones, 81% found once. Sorting used thawed, overnight-rested PBMC stained with anti-CD3, a viability dye and GMM-loaded CD1B tetramer. CD1B tetramers were loaded with Rhodococcus equi-derived C32 glucose monomycolate. From each donor, around 100,000 tetramer-negative cells were sorted.

The rearrangement links TRBV5-1 to TRBJ2-5, with TRBD2 matching over 16 bases. Sequenced sample: CD1b-GMM tetramer-negative cells sorted from PBMCs. This receptor was identified in an adult woman with latent tuberculosis. This CDR3 reads CASSAGTSGRGETQYF. The CDR3, as DNA: TGCGCCAGCAGCGCCGGGACTAGCGGGAGGGGAGAGACCCAGTACTTC. Based on the CDR3 plus reference TRBV5-1 and TRBJ2-5, the full variable domain is KAGVTQTPRYLIKTRGQQVTLSCSPISGHRSVSWYQQTPGQGLQFLFEYFSETQRNKGNFPGRFSGRQFSNSRSEMNVSTLELGDSALYLCASSAGTSGRGETQYFGPGTRLLVL.